This TCR beta chain comes out of a study of shared clonotypes between healthy human individuals. Study outcomes and limitations: Non-shared clonotypes showed lower generation probabilities than clonotypes common to all four donors. The study drew on few donors, limiting represented genetic and exposure-history diversity.

This clone showed up just a few times. Its antigen is currently unknown. Sequencing was at deep level. Genomic DNA of every subset was divided equally among multiple immunoSEQ plates. Sequencing was performed with immunoSEQ multiplex PCR; in TCRdb, only in-frame clones are kept and a portion is missing. The sample has over 2 million clones, around 90% seen once. The clonotype comes from a man younger than 35 in good health. Some clones in this sample may be carry-over from other donors' samples. Source material: naive CD4+ T cells from PBMCs. Subset defined: CD45RA+ positively selected.

In DNA form, the CDR3 reads TGTGCCAGCAGTGAACGTCGAGGACTGAGCAATCAGCCCCAGCATTTT. It encodes CASSERRGLSNQPQHF. The rearrangement uses TRBV6-1 and TRBJ1-5; no definite D call. This CDR3 is built from 16 residues. Germline assignment: CDR1 MNHNS and CDR2 SASEGT. V was clipped by 2 bases and J by 1 base, with 12 bases between them.